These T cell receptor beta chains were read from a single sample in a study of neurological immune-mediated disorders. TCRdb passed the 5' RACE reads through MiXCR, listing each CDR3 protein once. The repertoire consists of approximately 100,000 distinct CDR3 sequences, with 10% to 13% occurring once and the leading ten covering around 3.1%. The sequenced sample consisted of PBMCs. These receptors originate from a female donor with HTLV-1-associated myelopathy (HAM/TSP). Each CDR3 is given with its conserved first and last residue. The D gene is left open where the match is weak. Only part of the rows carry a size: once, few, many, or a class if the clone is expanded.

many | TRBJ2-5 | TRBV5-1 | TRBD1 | CASSLAPGQGRGETQYF | TGCGCCAGCAGCTTGGCCCCGGGACAGGGAAGAGGGGAGACCCAGTACTTC
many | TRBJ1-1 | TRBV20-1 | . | CSAMQGHLNTEAFF | TGCAGTGCTATGCAAGGACATTTGAACACTGAAGCTTTCTTT
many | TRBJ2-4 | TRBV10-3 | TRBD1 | CAISEGTVTAKNIQYF | TGTGCCATCAGTGAGGGGACAGTTACAGCCAAAAACATTCAGTACTTC
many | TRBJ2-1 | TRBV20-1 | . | CSASWSGTSWGEQFF | TGCAGTGCTAGTTGGTCGGGAACCTCATGGGGTGAGCAGTTCTTC
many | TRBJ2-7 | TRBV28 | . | CASSLYRSSYEQYF | TGTGCCAGCAGTTTATACAGGAGCTCCTACGAGCAGTACTTC
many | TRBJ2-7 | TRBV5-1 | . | CASSVQGHEQYF | TGCGCCAGCAGCGTGCAGGGTCACGAGCAGTACTTC
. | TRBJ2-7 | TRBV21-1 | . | CASNTPSAGGLCEQYF | TGTGCCAGCAACACCCCCAGCGCGGGGGGGCTCTGCGAGCAGTACTTC
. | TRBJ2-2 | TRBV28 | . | CASLGGFVGGELFF | TGTGCCAGCCTGGGGGGATTTGTCGGCGGGGAGCTGTTTTTT
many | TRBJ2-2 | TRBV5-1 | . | CASSFANTGELFF | TGCGCCAGCAGCTTCGCGAACACCGGGGAGCTGTTTTTT
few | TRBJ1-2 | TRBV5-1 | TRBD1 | CASSGYRDRASYGYTF | TGCGCCAGCAGCGGATACCGGGACAGGGCCTCCTATGGCTACACCTTC
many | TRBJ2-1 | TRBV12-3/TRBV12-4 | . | CASSYSGISYNEQFF | TGTGCCAGCAGCTACTCTGGGATCTCCTACAATGAGCAGTTCTTC
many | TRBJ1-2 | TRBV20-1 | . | CSARDLGGYGYTF | TGCAGTGCTAGAGATCTTGGAGGCTATGGCTACACCTTC
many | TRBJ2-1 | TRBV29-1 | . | CSVEGPRSGSYNEQFF | TGCAGCGTTGAAGGTCCAAGATCCGGCTCCTACAATGAGCAGTTCTTC
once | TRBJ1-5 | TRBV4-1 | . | CASSKGRDQPQHF | TGCGCCAGCAGCAAGGGTCGGGATCAGCCCCAGCATTTT
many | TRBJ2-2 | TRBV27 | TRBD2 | CASSLLTSGGDSTTGELFF | TGTGCCAGCAGTTTACTCACTAGCGGGGGGGACTCGACGACCGGGGAGCTGTTTTTT
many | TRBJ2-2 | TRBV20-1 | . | CSAFSGELFF | TGCAGTGCTTTTTCCGGGGAGCTGTTTTTT
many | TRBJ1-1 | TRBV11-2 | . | CASSLVGYTEAFF | TGTGCCAGCAGCTTAGTTGGCTACACTGAAGCTTTCTTT
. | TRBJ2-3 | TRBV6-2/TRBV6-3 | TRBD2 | CASSSEDGSGDTQYF | TGTGCCAGCAGCTCTGAGGACGGTAGCGGGGATACGCAGTATTTT
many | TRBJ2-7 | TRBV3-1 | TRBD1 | CASSLTGPTTYEQYF | TGTGCCAGCAGCCTGACAGGGCCCACCACCTACGAGCAGTACTTC
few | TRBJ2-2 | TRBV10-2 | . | CASSERTGNTGELFF | TGCGCCAGCAGTGAGCGAACCGGAAACACCGGGGAGCTGTTTTTT
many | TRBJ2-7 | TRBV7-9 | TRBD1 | CASSNGQGGEQYF | TGTGCCAGCAGCAACGGACAGGGCGGAGAGCAGTACTTC
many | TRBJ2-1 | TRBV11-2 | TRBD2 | CASSLASGGGGGEQFF | TGTGCCAGCAGCTTAGCTAGCGGGGGTGGGGGCGGTGAGCAGTTCTTC
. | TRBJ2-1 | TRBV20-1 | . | CSASTNEQFF | TGCAGTGCTAGTACAAATGAGCAGTTCTTC
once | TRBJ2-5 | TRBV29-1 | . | CSGEQETQYF | TGCAGTGGGGAACAAGAGACCCAGTACTTC
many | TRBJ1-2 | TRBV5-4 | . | CASGSPLQPYGYTF | TGTGCCAGCGGCTCCCCCCTCCAGCCCTATGGCTACACCTTC
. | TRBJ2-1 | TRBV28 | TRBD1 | CANSHRQGAWETQFF | TGTGCCAACAGTCACAGACAGGGGGCATGGGAGACCCAGTTCTTC
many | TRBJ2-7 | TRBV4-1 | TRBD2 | CASSEIAGESSYEQYF | TGCGCCAGCAGTGAGATAGCGGGGGAGAGCTCCTACGAGCAGTACTTC
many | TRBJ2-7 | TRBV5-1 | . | CASSTGPGLEQYF | TGCGCCAGCAGCACAGGACCCGGTTTGGAGCAGTACTTC
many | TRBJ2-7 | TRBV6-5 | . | CASSRTEAYEQYF | TGTGCCAGCAGTCGGACAGAGGCGTACGAGCAGTACTTC
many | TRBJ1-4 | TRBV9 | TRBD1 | CASSQWTGRNEKLFF | TGTGCCAGCAGCCAGTGGACAGGGAGAAATGAAAAACTGTTTTTT
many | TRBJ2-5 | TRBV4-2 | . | CASSQEIGLTQYF | TGTGCCAGCAGCCAAGAAATAGGGTTGACCCAGTACTTC
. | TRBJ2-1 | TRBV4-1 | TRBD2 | CASSQEWGTRRTNEQFF | TGCGCCAGCAGCCAAGAGTGGGGGACTAGACGTACCAATGAGCAGTTCTTC
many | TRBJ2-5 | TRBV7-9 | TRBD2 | CASSDDIAGGDQETQYF | TGTGCCAGCAGCGACGATATAGCGGGGGGAGACCAAGAGACCCAGTACTTC
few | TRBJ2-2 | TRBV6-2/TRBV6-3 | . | CASRQTSSNTGELFF | TGTGCCAGCAGGCAGACAAGCTCGAACACCGGGGAGCTGTTTTTT
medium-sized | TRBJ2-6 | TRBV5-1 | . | CASSLRQGGSGANVLTF | TGCGCCAGCAGCTTGCGGCAGGGGGGATCTGGGGCCAACGTCCTGACTTTC
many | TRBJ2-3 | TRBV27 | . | CASTGRGLYTDTQYF | TGTGCCAGCACCGGGAGAGGGCTTTACACAGATACGCAGTATTTT
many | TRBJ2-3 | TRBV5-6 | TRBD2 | CASSFVAGVLTDTQYF | TGTGCCAGCAGCTTCGTAGCGGGGGTCCTCACAGATACGCAGTATTTT
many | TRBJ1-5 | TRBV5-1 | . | CASSLWGGDQPQHF | TGCGCCAGCAGCCTGTGGGGCGGGGATCAGCCCCAGCATTTT
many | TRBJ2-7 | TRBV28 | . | CASSPPRHSSYEQYF | TGTGCCAGCAGTCCCCCAAGACACAGCTCCTACGAGCAGTACTTC
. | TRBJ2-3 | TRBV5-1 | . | CASSRTTERTDTQYF | TGCGCCAGCAGCCGTACGACAGAGCGCACAGATACGCAGTATTTT